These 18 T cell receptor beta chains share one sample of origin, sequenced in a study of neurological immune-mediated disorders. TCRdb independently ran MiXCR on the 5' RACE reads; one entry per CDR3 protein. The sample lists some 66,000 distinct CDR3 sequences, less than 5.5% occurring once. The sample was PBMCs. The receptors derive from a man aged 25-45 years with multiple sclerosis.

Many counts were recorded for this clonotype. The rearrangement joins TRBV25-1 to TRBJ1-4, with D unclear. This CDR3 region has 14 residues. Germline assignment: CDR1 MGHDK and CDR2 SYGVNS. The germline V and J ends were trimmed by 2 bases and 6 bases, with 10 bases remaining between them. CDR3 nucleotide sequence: TGTGCCAGCAGTGAACCCAGGAGGCATGAAAAACTGTTTTTT. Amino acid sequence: CASSEPRRHEKLFF. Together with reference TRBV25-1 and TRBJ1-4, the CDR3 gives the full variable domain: EADIYQTPRYLVIGTGKKITLECSQTMGHDKMYWYQQDPGMELHLIHYSYGVNSTEKGDLSSESTVSRIRTEHFPLTLESARPSHTSQYLCASSEPRRHEKLFFGSGTQLSVL.

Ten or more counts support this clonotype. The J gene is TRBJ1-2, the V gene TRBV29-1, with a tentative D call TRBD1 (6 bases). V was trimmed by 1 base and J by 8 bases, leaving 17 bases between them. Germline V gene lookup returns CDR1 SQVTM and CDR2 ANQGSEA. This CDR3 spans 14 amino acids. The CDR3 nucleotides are TGCAGCGTTGAAGTAAGAACAGGGACTAGAGGCTACACCTTC. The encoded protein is CSVEVRTGTRGYTF.

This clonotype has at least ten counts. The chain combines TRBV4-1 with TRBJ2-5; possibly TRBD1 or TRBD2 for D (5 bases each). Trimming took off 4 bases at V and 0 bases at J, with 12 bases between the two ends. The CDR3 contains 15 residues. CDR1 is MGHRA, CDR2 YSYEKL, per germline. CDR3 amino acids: CASSLEGLYQETQYF. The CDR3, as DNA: TGCGCCAGCAGCCTAGAGGGGTTGTACCAAGAGACCCAGTACTTC.

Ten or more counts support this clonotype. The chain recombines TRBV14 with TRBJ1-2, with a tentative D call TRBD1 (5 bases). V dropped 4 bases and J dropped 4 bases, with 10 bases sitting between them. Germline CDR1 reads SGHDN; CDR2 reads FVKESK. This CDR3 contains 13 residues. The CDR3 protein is CASSPRGPYGYTF. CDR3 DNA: TGTGCCAGCAGCCCAAGGGGCCCCTATGGCTACACCTTC.

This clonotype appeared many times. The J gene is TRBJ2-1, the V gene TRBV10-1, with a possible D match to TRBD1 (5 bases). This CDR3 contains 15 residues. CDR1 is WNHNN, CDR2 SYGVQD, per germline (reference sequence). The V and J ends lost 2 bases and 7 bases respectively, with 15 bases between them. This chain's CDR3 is CASSEKTARPNEQFF. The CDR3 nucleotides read TGCGCCAGCAGTGAGAAGACAGCCCGGCCTAATGAGCAGTTCTTC.

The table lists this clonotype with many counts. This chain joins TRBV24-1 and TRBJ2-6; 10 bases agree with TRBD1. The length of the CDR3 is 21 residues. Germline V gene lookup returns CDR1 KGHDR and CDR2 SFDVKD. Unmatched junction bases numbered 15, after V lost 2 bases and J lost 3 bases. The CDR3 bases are TGTGCCACCAGTGATTCGAGTCTTGGGGACAGGGGAACAGGTGGGGCCAACGTCCTGACTTTC. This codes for CATSDSSLGDRGTGGANVLTF.

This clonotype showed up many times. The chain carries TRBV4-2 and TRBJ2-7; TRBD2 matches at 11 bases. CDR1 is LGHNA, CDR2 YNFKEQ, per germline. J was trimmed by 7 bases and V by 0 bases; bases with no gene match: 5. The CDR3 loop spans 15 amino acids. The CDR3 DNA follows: TGTGCCAGCAGCCAAGAGCCTAGCGGGGGGTTTGAGCAGTACGTC. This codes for CASSQEPSGGFEQYV.

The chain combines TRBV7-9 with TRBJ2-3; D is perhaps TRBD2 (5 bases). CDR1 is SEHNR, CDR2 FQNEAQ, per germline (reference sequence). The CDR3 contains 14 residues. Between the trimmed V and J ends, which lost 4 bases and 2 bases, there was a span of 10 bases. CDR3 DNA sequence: TGTGCCAGCAGCTCATCTAGCTACACAGATACGCAGTATTTT. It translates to CASSSSSYTDTQYF.

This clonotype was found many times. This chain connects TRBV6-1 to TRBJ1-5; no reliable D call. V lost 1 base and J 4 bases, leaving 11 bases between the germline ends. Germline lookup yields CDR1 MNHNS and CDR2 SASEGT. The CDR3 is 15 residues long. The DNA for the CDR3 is TGTGCCAGCAGTGAAGATATCCTAGCAAATCAGCCCCAGCATTTT. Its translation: CASSEDILANQPQHF.

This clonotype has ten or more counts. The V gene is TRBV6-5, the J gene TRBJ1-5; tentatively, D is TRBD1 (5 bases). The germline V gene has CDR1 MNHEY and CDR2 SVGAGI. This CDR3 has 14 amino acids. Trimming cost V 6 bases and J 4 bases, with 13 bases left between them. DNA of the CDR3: TGTGCCAGCAGCCCCGAGCGGGGGAATCAGCCCCAGCATTTT. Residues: CASSPERGNQPQHF.

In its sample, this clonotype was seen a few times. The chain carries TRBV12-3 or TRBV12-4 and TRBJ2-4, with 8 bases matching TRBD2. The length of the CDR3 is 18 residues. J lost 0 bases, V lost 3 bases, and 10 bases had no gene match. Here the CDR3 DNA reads TGTGCCAGCAGTTTCGGGGGGGCAAGAAACATAGCCAAAAACATTCAGTACTTC. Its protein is CASSFGGARNIAKNIQYF.

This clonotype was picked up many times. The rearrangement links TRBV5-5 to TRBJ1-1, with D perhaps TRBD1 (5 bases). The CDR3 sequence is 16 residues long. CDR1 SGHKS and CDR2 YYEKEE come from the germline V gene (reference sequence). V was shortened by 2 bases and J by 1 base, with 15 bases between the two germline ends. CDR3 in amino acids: CASSFEGPGRNTEAFF. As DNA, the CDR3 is TGTGCCAGCAGCTTTGAGGGGCCCGGACGGAACACTGAAGCTTTCTTT.

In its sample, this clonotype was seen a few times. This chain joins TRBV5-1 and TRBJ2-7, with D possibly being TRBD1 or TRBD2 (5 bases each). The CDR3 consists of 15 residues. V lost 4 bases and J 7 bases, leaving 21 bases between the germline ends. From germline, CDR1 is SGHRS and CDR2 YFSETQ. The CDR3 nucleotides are TGCGCCAGCAGCCCGATGGGCTGGGGGAGAGGGGAGCAGTACTTC. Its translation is CASSPMGWGRGEQYF.

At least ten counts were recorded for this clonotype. The CDR3 coding sequence is TGCAGTGCTAGAGAGGGCAGAAACTATGGCTACACCTTC. As protein: CSAREGRNYGYTF. The V gene is TRBV20-1, the J gene TRBJ1-2; no firm D call. V dropped 0 bases and J dropped 2 bases, with 7 bases sitting between them. The CDR3 sequence is 13 residues long. Germline CDR1 DFQATT, CDR2 SNEGSKA (reference sequence).

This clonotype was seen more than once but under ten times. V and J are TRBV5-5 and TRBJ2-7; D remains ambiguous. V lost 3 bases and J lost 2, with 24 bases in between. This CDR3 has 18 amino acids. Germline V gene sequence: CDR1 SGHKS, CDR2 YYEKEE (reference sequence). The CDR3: CASSSESAVAFITYEQYF. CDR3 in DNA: TGTGCCAGCAGCTCGGAGTCGGCAGTCGCTTTTATTACCTACGAGCAGTACTTC. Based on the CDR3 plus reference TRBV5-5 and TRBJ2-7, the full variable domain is DAGVTQSPTHLIKTRGQQVTLRCSPISGHKSVSWYQQVLGQGPQFIFQYYEKEERGRGNFPDRFSARQFPNYSSELNVNALLLGDSALYLCASSSESAVAFITYEQYFGPGTRLTVT.

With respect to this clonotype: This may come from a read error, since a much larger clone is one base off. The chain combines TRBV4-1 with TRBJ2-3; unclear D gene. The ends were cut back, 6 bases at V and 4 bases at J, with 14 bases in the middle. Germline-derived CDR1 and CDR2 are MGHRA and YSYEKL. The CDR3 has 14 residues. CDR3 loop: CASRQNIGADTQYF. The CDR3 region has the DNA TGCGCCAGCAGACAAAATATTGGAGCAGATACGCAGTATTTT.

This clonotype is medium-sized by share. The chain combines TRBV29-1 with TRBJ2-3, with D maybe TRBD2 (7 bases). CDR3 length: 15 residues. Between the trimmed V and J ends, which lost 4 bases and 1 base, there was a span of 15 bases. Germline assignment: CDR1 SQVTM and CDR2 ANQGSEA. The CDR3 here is CSVGEQGGGTDTQYF. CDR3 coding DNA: TGCAGCGTTGGGGAACAGGGAGGGGGCACAGATACGCAGTATTTT.

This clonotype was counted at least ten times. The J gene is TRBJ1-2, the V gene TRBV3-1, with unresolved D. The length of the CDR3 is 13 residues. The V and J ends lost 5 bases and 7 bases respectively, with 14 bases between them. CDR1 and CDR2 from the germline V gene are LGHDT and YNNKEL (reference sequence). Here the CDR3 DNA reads TGTGCCAGCAGCACGCGGAGGGAGTCTGGCTACACCTTC. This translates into CASSTRRESGYTF.